The T cell receptor (beta chain) under discussion was sequenced for a study of lymphopenia after photon versus proton radiotherapy. Produced via immunoSEQ multiplex PCR; TCRdb's table is partial and in-frame only. The sample has approximately 71,000 clones; approximately 91% are singletons. This material consisted of peripheral blood, taken from a patient treated with photon-based radiotherapy. This clonotype was sampled from an older woman with pancreatic cancer.

DNA for the CDR3: TGTGCCAGCAGCCCCTTCGGGGGAGGCTCCTACAATGAGCAGTTCTTC. Amino acids: CASSPFGGGSYNEQFF. The V and J genes are TRBV5-4 and TRBJ2-1, with TRBD2 as a possible D gene (6 bases). Germline V gene lookup returns CDR1 SGHNT and CDR2 YYREEE (reference sequence). CDR3 length equals 16 residues. V dropped 4 bases and J dropped 0 bases, with 14 bases sitting between them.